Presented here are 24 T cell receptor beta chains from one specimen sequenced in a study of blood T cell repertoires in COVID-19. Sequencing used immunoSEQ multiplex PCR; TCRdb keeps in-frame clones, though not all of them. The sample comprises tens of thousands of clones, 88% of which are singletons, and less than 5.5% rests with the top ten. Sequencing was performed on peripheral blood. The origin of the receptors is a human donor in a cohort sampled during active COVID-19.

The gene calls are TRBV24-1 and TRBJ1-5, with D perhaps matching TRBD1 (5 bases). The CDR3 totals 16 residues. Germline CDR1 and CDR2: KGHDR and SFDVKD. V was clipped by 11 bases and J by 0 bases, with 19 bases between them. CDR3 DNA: TGTGCCATTATCCCGGCGGCAGGGAATAGCAATCAGCCCCAGCATTTT. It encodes CAIIPAAGNSNQPQHF.

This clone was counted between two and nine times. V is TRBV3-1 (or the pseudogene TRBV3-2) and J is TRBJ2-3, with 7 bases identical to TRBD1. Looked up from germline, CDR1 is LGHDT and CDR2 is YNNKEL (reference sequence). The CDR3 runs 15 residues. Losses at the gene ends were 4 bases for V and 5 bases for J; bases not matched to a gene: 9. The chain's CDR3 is CASSRGGGPGDTQYF. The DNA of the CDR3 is TGTGCCAGCAGCCGAGGGGGCGGACCTGGAGATACGCAGTATTTT.

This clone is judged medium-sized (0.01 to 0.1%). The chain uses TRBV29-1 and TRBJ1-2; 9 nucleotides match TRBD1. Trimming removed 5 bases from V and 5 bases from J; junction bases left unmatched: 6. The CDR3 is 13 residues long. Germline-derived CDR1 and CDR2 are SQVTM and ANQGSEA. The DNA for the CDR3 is TGCAGCGTTCTGACAGGGGGAAAGTATGGCTACACCTTC. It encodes CSVLTGGKYGYTF.

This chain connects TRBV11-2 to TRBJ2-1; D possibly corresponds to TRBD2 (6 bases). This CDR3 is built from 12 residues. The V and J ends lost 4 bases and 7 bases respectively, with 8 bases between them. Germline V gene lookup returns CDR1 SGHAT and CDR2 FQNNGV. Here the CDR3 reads CASSWTTNEQFF. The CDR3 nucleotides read TGTGCCAGCAGCTGGACTACGAATGAGCAGTTCTTC.

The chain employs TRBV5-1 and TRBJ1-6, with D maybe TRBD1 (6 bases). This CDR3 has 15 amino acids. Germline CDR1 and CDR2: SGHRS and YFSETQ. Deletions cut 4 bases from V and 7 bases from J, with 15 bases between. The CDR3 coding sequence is TGCGCCAGCAGCCTCCAGACGGACAGAAATTCACCCCTCCACTTT. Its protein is CASSLQTDRNSPLHF.

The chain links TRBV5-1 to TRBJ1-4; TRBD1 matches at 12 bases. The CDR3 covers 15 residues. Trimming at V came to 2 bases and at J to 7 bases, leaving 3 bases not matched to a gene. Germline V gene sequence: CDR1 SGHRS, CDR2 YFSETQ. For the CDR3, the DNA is TGCGCCAGCAGCTTTGGGACAGGGGGCCCTGAAAAACTGTTTTTT. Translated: CASSFGTGGPEKLFF.

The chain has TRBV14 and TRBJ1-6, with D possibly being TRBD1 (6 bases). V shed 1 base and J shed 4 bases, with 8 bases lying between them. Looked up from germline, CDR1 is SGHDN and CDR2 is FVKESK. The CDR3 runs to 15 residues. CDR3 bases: TGTGCCAGCAGCCAAGGACAGGCGTATAATTCACCCCTCCACTTT. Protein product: CASSQGQAYNSPLHF. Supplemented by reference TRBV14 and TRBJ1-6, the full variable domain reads EAGVTQFPSHSVIEKGQTVTLRCDPISGHDNLYWYRRVMGKEIKFLLHFVKESKQDESGMPNNRFLAERTGGTYSTLKVQPAELEDSGVYFCASSQGQAYNSPLHFGNGTRLTVT.

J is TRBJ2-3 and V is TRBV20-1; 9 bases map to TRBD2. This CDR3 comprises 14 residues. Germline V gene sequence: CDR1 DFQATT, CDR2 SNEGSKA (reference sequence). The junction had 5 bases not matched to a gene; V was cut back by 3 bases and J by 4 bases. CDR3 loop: CSASLAGVPDTQYF. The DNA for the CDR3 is TGCAGTGCTAGTTTAGCGGGAGTTCCAGATACGCAGTATTTT.

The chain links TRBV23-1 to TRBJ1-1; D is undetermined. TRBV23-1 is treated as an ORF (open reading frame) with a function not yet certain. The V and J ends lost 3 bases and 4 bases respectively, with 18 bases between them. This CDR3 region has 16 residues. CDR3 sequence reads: CASSHPHDFLGTEAFF. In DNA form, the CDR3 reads TGCGCCAGCAGTCACCCTCACGACTTCCTGGGCACTGAAGCTTTCTTT.

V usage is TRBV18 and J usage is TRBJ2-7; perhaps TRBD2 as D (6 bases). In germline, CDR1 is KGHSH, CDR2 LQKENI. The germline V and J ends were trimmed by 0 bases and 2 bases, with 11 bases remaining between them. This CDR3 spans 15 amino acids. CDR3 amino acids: CASSPPARGPYEQYF. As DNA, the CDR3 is TGTGCCAGCTCACCACCCGCGCGGGGTCCCTACGAGCAGTACTTC.

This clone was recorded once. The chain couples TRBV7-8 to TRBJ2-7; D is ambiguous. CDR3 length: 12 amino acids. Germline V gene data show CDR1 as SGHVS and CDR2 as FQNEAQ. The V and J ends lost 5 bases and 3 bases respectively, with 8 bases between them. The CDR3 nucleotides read TGTGCCAGCAGCCTAACAAACTACGAGCAGTACTTC. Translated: CASSLTNYEQYF.

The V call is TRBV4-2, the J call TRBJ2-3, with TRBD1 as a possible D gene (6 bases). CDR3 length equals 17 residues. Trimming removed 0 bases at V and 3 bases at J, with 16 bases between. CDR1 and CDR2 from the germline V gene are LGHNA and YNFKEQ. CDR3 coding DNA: TGTGCCAGCAGCCAAGATGGGCAGGGGCGGCTTACAGATACGCAGTATTTT. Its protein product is CASSQDGQGRLTDTQYF.

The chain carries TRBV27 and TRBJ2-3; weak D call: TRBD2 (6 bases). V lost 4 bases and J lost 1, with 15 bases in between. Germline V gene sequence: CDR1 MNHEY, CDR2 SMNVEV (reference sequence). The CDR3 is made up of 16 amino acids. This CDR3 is CASSSPREAGTDTQYF. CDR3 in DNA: TGTGCCAGCAGTTCCCCTAGGGAGGCGGGCACAGATACGCAGTATTTT.

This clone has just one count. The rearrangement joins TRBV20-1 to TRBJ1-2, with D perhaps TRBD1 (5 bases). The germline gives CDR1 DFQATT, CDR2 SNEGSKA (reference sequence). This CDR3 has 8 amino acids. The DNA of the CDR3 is TGCAGGACAGATGGCTACACCTTC. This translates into CRTDGYTF.

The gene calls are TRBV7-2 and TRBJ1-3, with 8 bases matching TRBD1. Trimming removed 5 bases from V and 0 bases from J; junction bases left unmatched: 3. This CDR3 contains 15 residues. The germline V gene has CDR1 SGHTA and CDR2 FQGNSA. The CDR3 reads CASSAGGHSGNTIYF. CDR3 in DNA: TGTGCCAGCAGCGCAGGGGGCCACTCTGGAAACACCATATATTTT. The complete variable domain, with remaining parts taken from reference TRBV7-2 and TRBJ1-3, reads GAGVSQSPSNKVTEKGKDVELRCDPISGHTALYWYRQSLGQGLEFLIYFQGNSAPDKSGLPSDRFSAERTGGSVSTLTIQRTQQEDSAVYLCASSAGGHSGNTIYFGEGSWLTVV.

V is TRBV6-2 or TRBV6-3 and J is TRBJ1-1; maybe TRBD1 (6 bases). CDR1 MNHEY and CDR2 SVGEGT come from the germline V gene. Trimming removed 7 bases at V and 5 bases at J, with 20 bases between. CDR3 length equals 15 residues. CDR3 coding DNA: TGTGCCAGCACCCCGGCGGCGGGGGCTGGTACTGAAGCTTTCTTT. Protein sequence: CASTPAAGAGTEAFF.

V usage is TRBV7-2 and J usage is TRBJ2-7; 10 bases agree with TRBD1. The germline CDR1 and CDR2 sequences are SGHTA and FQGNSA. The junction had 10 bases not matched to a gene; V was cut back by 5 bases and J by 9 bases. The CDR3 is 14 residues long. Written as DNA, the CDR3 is TGTGCCAGCAGCACCAGACAGGGGGCAGGAGGGCAGTACTTC. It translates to CASSTRQGAGGQYF.

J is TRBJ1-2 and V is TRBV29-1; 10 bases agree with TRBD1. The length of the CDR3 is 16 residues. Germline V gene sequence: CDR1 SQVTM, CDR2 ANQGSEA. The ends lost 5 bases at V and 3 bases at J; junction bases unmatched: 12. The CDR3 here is CSVRTGTGDSYYGYTF. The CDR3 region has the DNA TGCAGCGTTAGAACCGGGACAGGGGATTCTTACTATGGCTACACCTTC.

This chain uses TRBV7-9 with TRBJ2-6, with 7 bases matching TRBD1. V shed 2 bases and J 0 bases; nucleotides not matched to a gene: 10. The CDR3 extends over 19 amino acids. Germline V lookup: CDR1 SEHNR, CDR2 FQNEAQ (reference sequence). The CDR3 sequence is CASSLSRTGLSSGANVLTF. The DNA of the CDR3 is TGTGCCAGCAGCTTAAGCCGGACAGGCCTTAGCTCTGGGGCCAACGTCCTGACTTTC.

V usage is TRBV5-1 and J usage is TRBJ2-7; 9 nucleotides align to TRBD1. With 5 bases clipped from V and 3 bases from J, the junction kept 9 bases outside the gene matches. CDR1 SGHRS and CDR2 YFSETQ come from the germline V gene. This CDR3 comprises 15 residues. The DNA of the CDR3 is TGCGCCAGCAGACCTCCGGGACAGGGTATCTACGAGCAGTACTTC. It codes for CASRPPGQGIYEQYF.

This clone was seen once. The CDR3 region is CASSLNRVEQETQYF. CDR3 DNA sequence: TGTGCCAGCTCCCTGAACAGGGTTGAACAAGAGACCCAGTACTTC. The chain carries TRBV18 and TRBJ2-5; D possibly corresponds to TRBD1 (6 bases). The V gene lost 6 bases and the J gene lost 2 bases, with 16 bases spanning the gap. The CDR3 loop spans 15 amino acids. Germline CDR1 KGHSH, CDR2 LQKENI.

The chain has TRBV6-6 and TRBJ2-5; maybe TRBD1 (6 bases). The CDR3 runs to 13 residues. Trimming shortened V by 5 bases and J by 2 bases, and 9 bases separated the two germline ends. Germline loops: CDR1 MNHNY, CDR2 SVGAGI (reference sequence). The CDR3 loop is CASSRDMQETQYF. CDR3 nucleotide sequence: TGTGCCAGCAGTCGGGACATGCAAGAGACCCAGTACTTC.

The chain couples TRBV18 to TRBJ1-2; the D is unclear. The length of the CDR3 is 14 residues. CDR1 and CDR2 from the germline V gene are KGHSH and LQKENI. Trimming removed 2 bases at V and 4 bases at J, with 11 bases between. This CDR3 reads CASSPEWGAYGYTF. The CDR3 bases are TGTGCCAGCTCACCAGAATGGGGAGCCTATGGCTACACCTTC. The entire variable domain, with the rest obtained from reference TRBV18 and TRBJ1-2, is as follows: NAGVMQNPRHLVRRRGQEARLRCSPMKGHSHVYWYRQLPEEGLKFMVYLQKENIIDESGMPKERFSAEFPKEGPSILRIQQVVRGDSAAYFCASSPEWGAYGYTFGSGTRLTVV.

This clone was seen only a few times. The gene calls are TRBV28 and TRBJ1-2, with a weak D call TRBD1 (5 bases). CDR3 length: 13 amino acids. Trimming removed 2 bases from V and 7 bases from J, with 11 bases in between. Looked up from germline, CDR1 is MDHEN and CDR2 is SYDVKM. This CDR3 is CASSLSVGAGYTF. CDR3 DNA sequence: TGTGCCAGCAGTTTAAGCGTAGGGGCTGGCTACACCTTC.